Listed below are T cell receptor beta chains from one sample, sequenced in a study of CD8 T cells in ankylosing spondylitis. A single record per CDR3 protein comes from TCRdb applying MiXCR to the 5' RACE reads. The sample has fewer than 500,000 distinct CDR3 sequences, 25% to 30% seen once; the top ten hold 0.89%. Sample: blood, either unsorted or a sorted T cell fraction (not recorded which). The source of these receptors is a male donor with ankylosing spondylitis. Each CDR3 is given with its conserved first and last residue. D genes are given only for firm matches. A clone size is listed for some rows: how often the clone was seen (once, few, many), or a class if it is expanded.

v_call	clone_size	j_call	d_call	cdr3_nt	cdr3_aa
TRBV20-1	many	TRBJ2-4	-	TGCAGTGCTAGGGTCTTCTCGTATAACATTCAGTACTTC	CSARVFSYNIQYF
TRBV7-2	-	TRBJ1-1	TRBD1	TGTGCCAGCAGCTCGGGGACAGTAAGTATCATGAACACTGAAGCTTTCTTT	CASSSGTVSIMNTEAFF
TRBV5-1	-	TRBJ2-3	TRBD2	TGCGCCAGCAGCTTGAGACTAGCGGATAGCACAGATACGCAGTATTTT	CASSLRLADSTDTQYF
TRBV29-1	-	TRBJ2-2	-	TGCAGCGTGAGAAAAACAGGGATCGGGGAGCTGTTTTTT	CSVRKTGIGELFF
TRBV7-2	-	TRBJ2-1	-	TGTGCCAGCAGCTTAGCGTATACCGGGGATCAAGTGCAGTTCTTC	CASSLAYTGDQVQFF
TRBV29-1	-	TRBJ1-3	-	TGCAGCGTTGAATTTCACTCTGGAAACACCATATATTTT	CSVEFHSGNTIYF
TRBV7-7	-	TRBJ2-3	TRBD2	TGTGCCAGCAGCCGTGGGGGGGACTTCCACACAGATACGCAGTATTTT	CASSRGGDFHTDTQYF
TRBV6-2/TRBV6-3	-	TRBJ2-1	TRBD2	TGTGCCAGCACCCTAGCGGGGATCTCCTACAATGAGCAGTTCTTC	CASTLAGISYNEQFF
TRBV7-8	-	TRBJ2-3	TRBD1	TGTGCCAGCAGCATGGGACAGAATACGCAGTATTTT	CASSMGQNTQYF
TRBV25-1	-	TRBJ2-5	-	TGTGCCAGCAGAGCCCTCGGAACTGCTCGCAGGGAGACCCAGTACTTC	CASRALGTARRETQYF
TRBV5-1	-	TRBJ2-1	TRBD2	TGCGCCAGCAGCCGGAGCCTAGCGGGAGCTGACAATGAGCAGTTCTTC	CASSRSLAGADNEQFF
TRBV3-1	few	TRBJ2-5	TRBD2	TGTGCCAGCACTCCGGGACTAGCGGGATTGAAGACCCAGTACTTC	CASTPGLAGLKTQYF
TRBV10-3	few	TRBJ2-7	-	TGTGCCATCACCGCTGGTGGGTCCTTGGGCGAGCAGTACTTC	CAITAGGSLGEQYF
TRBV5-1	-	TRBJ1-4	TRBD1	TGCGCCAGCAGCTTGGTTGGACAGGGCGTCGGTAATGAAAAACTGTTTTTT	CASSLVGQGVGNEKLFF
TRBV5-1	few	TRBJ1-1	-	TGCGCCAGCAGCTCGCAGGCCACTGAAGCTTTCTTT	CASSSQATEAFF
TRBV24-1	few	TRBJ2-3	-	TGTGCCACCAGTGAGGGAAGCACAGATACGCAGTATTTT	CATSEGSTDTQYF
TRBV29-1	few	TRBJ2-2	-	TGCAGCGTTGACGGGAGTGGGACCGGGGAGCTGTTTTTT	CSVDGSGTGELFF
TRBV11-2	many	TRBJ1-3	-	TGTGCCAGCAGCTTAGGAGGGGCTGGAAACACCATATATTTT	CASSLGGAGNTIYF
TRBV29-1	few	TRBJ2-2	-	TGCAGCGTGGATAGCACCGGGGAGCTGTTTTTT	CSVDSTGELFF
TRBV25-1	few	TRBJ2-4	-	TGTGCCAGCAGTGAATTGGGGGGGCGGAAAAACATTCAGTACTTC	CASSELGGRKNIQYF
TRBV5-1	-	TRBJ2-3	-	TGCGCCAGCAGCTTTTTTGGCGGTCCCACAGATACGCAGTATTTT	CASSFFGGPTDTQYF
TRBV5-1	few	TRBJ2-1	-	TGCGCCAGCAGCGTCCGGGACACCTCCTACAATGAGCAGTTCTTC	CASSVRDTSYNEQFF
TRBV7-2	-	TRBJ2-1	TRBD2	TGTGCCAGCAGCGGACTAGCCGTGGCATCCTACAATGAGCAGTTCTTC	CASSGLAVASYNEQFF
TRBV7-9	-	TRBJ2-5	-	TGTGCCAGCAGCTTCGACAGTCAAGAGACCCAGTACTTC	CASSFDSQETQYF
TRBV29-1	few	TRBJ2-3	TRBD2	TGCAGCTTTGTTGGCGGGAGGGCCCCTAGCACAGATACGCAGTATTTT	CSFVGGRAPSTDTQYF
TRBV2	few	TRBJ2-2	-	TGTGCCAGCACCCGACAGCCGAACACCGGGGAGCTGTTTTTT	CASTRQPNTGELFF
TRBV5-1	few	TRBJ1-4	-	TGCGCCAGCAGCTTGGGGGGGGCGCTGGGTGAAAAACTGTTTTTT	CASSLGGALGEKLFF
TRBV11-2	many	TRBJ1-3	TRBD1	TGTGCCAGCAGCTCGGGACAGGGAAGGAACCTTTTC	CASSSGQGRNLF
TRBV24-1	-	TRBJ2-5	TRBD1	TGTGCCACCAGTGAGCCGACAGGGAACGAAGAGACCCAGTACTTC	CATSEPTGNEETQYF
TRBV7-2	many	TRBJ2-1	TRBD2	TGTGCCAGCAGCCCGAGGACTAGCGACAATGAGCAGTTCTTC	CASSPRTSDNEQFF
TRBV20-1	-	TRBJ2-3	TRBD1	TGCAGTGCCCAAGACGGACAGGGAGTTTCAGATACGCAGTATTTT	CSAQDGQGVSDTQYF
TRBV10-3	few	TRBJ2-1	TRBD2	TGTGCCATCAGCGAGGGGAGCGGGAGTGGAAATGAGCAGTTCTTC	CAISEGSGSGNEQFF
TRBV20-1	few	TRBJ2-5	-	TGCAGTGCTAGAGACCTTACGGTCCTGGGAGAGACCCAGTACTTC	CSARDLTVLGETQYF
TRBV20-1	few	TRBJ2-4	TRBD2	TGCAGTGCTAGACGCCCAGCGGGAATAAACATTCAGTACTTC	CSARRPAGINIQYF
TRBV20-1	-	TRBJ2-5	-	TGCAGTGCCCCCCGGCTGGGCCTGGAGACCCAGTACTTC	CSAPRLGLETQYF
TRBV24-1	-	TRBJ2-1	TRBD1	TGTGCCACCAGACCTACAGGGGGCGCGATGGCTGAGCAGTTCTTC	CATRPTGGAMAEQFF
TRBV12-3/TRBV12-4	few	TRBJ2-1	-	TGTGCCAGCAGCCGGGGGAGATACAATGAGCAGTTCTTC	CASSRGRYNEQFF
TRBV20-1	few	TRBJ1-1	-	TGCAGTGCTAGCGGGATGAACACTGAAGCTTTCTTT	CSASGMNTEAFF
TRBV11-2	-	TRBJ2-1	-	TGTGCCAGCAGAGAAACCCTTTACAATGAGCAGTTCTTC	CASRETLYNEQFF
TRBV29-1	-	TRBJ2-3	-	TGCAGCGTTGCCGGGTCGTCTTGGACAGATACGCAGTATTTT	CSVAGSSWTDTQYF
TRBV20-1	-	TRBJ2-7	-	TGCAGTGCTGGGTCACTCCTCTCCTACGAGCAGTACTTC	CSAGSLLSYEQYF
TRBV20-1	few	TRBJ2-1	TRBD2	TGCAGTGCTTTCCGACTAGCGGGAGGGGGGGATGAGCAGTTCTTC	CSAFRLAGGGDEQFF
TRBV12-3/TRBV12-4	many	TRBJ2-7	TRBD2	TGTGCCAGCAGCCCCGGACTAGCGGGATCCTACGAGCAGTACTTC	CASSPGLAGSYEQYF
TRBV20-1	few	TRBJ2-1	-	TGCAGTGCTTTGACGACCGTTGAGCAGTTCTTC	CSALTTVEQFF
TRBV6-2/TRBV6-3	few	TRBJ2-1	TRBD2	TGTGCCAGCAGCAAACGGACTAGCGGTGGGGAGGCGGAGCAGTTCTTC	CASSKRTSGGEAEQFF